The 3 T cell receptor beta chains listed next were all sequenced from one sample in a study of shared clonotypes between healthy human individuals. Positive CCR7 selection of CD45RO-negative cells yielded the naive CD8 cells, and terminally differentiated effector memory CD45RA+ cells were excluded. Sequenced by immunoSEQ multiplex PCR; TCRdb stores in-frame clones only, minus some. The data show about 800,000 clones, 96% seen once. The sample taken for sequencing was naive CD8+ T cells sorted from blood. These receptors all come from a man aged 25 to 40 in good health.

The chain employs TRBV29-1 and TRBJ1-4; no clear D gene. The V and J ends lost 6 bases and 2 bases respectively, with 10 bases between them. CDR3 length: 13 amino acids. CDR1 and CDR2 (germline): SQVTM, ANQGSEA. The CDR3 bases are TGCAGCGTAGCGGGAGAGACTAATGAAAAACTGTTTTTT. Amino acid sequence: CSVAGETNEKLFF.

The chain recombines TRBV2 with TRBJ2-7; 7 nucleotides line up with TRBD1. The CDR3 length is 13 residues. J gave up 3 bases and V 8 bases, and 7 bases lay outside the gene matches. Per germline, CDR1 SNHLY and CDR2 FYNNEI. CDR3 sequence: CASGRGIVYEQYF. Here the CDR3 DNA reads TGTGCCAGCGGCAGGGGGATAGTCTACGAGCAGTACTTC.

V usage is TRBV15 and J usage is TRBJ1-5; maybe TRBD1 (5 bases). Germline values: CDR1 LNHNV, CDR2 YYDKDF (reference sequence). The CDR3 has 14 residues. Trimming cost V 3 bases and J 4 bases, with 10 bases left between them. As DNA, the CDR3 is TGTGCCACCAGCAGCAGGGAGCTGAATCAGCCCCAGCATTTT. Translating it yields CATSSRELNQPQHF.